The next 10 T cell receptor beta chains were all read from a single sample in a study of T cells in Graves' hyperthyroidism and ophthalmopathy. It was RNA transcripts that yielded the amplified TCR beta CDR3 regions. During a first-round RT-PCR of the TCR CDR3, the HTBI primer set was used. One entry per CDR3 protein results from TCRdb running MiXCR on the multiplex PCR reads. Here the sample spans 600,000 to 850,000 distinct CDR3 sequences, about 17% being singletons. Sequenced input: blood. These receptors all come from a woman aged 50 to 60 with Graves' hyperthyroidism that later progressed to Graves' ophthalmopathy.

The table lists this clonotype with many counts. This rearrangement joins TRBV20-1 to TRBJ2-1; D gene uncertain. Germline-derived CDR1 and CDR2 are DFQATT and SNEGSKA (reference sequence). Trimming left V 2 bases short and J 12 bases short, with 11 bases between. The CDR3 length is 11 residues. In DNA, the CDR3 is TGCAGTGCTAGACCCTCATGGGGGCAGTTCTTC. This gives the protein CSARPSWGQFF.

This clonotype was counted many times. This chain uses TRBV20-1 with TRBJ2-3, with D possibly being TRBD1 or TRBD2 (5 bases each). Trimming left V 4 bases short and J 0 bases short, with 17 bases between. Germline CDR1 is DFQATT and CDR2 is SNEGSKA (reference sequence). CDR3 size: 16 residues. The CDR3 DNA sequence: TGCAGTGCTACTCGACTGGGGACGGTTAGCACAGATACGCAGTATTTT. Translating it yields CSATRLGTVSTDTQYF.

This clonotype appeared many times. The J gene is TRBJ2-6, the V gene TRBV20-1; 8 nucleotides align to TRBD1. This CDR3 comprises 16 residues. Unmatched junction bases numbered 6, after V lost 1 base and J lost 4 bases. The germline CDR1 and CDR2 sequences are DFQATT and SNEGSKA (reference sequence). CDR3 region: CSARGGQVSGANVLTF. The DNA for the CDR3 is TGCAGTGCTAGAGGGGGACAGGTTTCAGGGGCCAACGTCCTGACTTTC.

V and J are TRBV5-5 and TRBJ2-6, with D possibly being TRBD1 or TRBD2 (6 bases each). There are 17 residues in the CDR3. V was shortened by 1 base and J by 0 bases, with 11 bases between the two germline ends. Germline V gene sequence: CDR1 SGHKS, CDR2 YYEKEE (reference sequence). The CDR3 spells CASSLRGENSGANVLTF. CDR3 nucleotides: TGTGCCAGCAGCTTGAGGGGGGAGAACTCTGGGGCCAACGTCCTGACTTTC.

This clonotype has at least ten counts. The chain recombines TRBV11-3 with TRBJ2-2, with D possibly matching TRBD2 (6 bases). This CDR3 contains 13 residues. Looked up from germline, CDR1 is SGHNT and CDR2 is YENEEA. V was pared by 5 bases and J by 9 bases, with 13 bases between. CDR3 amino acids: CASSLGGGRELFF. In nucleotides, the CDR3 is TGTGCCAGCAGCCTCGGAGGAGGGAGGGAGCTGTTTTTT. Looking up the rest from reference TRBV11-3 and TRBJ2-2 gives the full variable domain: EAGVVQSPRYKIIEKKQPVAFWCNPISGHNTLYWYLQNLGQGPELLIRYENEEAVDDSQLPKDRFSAERLKGVDSTLKIQPAELGDSAVYLCASSLGGGRELFFGEGSRLTVL.

This clonotype has at least ten counts. The V gene is TRBV20-1, the J gene TRBJ2-7, with D perhaps TRBD1 (6 bases). There are 13 residues in the CDR3. The germline V gene encodes CDR1 DFQATT and CDR2 SNEGSKA (reference sequence). V lost 4 bases and J 3 bases, leaving 13 bases between the germline ends. The CDR3 coding sequence is TGCAGTGCTAACAGGGTTTTCGACTACGAGCAGTACTTC. Translation gives CSANRVFDYEQYF.

This clonotype occurred a few times. The J gene is TRBJ1-3, the V gene TRBV20-1; D may be TRBD1 (5 bases). This CDR3 is 14 amino acids long. Germline CDR1 reads DFQATT; CDR2 reads SNEGSKA (reference sequence). V lost 5 bases and J lost 2, with 13 bases in between. CDR3 in DNA: TGCAGTGCTGAAACAGGAGCCCCTGGAAACACCATATATTTT. It codes for CSAETGAPGNTIYF.

At least ten counts were recorded for this clonotype. The chain has TRBV6-2 or TRBV6-3 and TRBJ2-7; D assignment may be TRBD1 or TRBD2 (5 bases each). Germline V gene data show CDR1 as MNHEY and CDR2 as SVGEGT. Trimming took 0 bases from V and 2 from J, leaving 17 bases between them. The CDR3 has 17 amino acids. The CDR3: CASSYSISLRDPYEQYF. CDR3 in DNA: TGTGCCAGCAGTTACTCGATAAGTCTCAGGGACCCCTACGAGCAGTACTTC.

This clonotype showed up just a few times. The chain carries TRBV7-9 and TRBJ1-2; no clear D gene. V lost 0 bases to trimming and J lost 8 bases, with 19 bases between them. The germline gives CDR1 SEHNR, CDR2 FQNEAQ (reference sequence). The CDR3 length is 16 residues. CDR3 bases: TGTGCCAGCAGCTTAGCGGGCGTGGAGGGAAGGGAGGGCTACACCTTC. Translated: CASSLAGVEGREGYTF.

This clonotype appeared a few times. CDR3 DNA: TGTGCCAGCTCACCGAGACAGGGGCCCCAAGAGACCCAGTACTTC. The encoded protein is CASSPRQGPQETQYF. The chain carries TRBV18 and TRBJ2-5; 8 bases match TRBD1. Trimming removed 3 bases from V and 1 base from J; junction bases left unmatched: 4. Germline V gene sequence: CDR1 KGHSH, CDR2 LQKENI. The CDR3 is 15 amino acids.